Listed below are T cell receptor beta chains from one sample, sequenced in a study of neurological immune-mediated disorders. TCRdb used MiXCR to reprocess the 5' RACE reads, holding one entry per CDR3 protein. This sample has about 46,000 distinct CDR3 sequences, with under 2% found just once. The sample consisted of PBMCs. The source of these receptors is a woman between 40 and 55 years old with multiple sclerosis. CDR3s include the opening cysteine and the closing phenylalanine or tryptophan. D genes are given only for firm matches. Clone size is stated in some rows and not others, as once, few, many or a class when expanded.

d_gene	v_gene	j_gene	abundance	len	CDR3aa	CDR3nt
.	TRBV24-1	TRBJ2-5	many	14	CATSRPPPEETQYF	TGTGCCACCAGTAGACCCCCGCCTGAAGAGACCCAGTACTTC
.	TRBV18	TRBJ2-1	few	13	CASSPNSNNEQFF	TGTGCCAGCTCACCAAACTCTAACAATGAGCAGTTCTTC
.	TRBV5-5	TRBJ2-5	many	14	CASSVPRAQETQYF	TGTGCCAGCAGCGTTCCCAGGGCCCAAGAGACCCAGTACTTC
.	TRBV5-1	TRBJ2-2	many	18	CASSLDAAGISGPGELFF	TGCGCCAGCAGCTTGGATGCTGCGGGTATTTCGGGGCCCGGGGAGCTGTTTTTT
.	TRBV13	TRBJ1-1	many	12	CASRMRPTGAFF	TGTGCCAGCAGGATGCGGCCGACTGGCGCTTTCTTT
TRBD2	TRBV4-1	TRBJ2-7	many	14	CASSPGLAASEQYF	TGCGCCAGCAGCCCGGGACTAGCTGCAAGCGAGCAGTACTTC
.	TRBV21-1	TRBJ1-1	many	14	CASSKRLLNTEAFF	TGTGCCAGCAGCAAGCGGCTGTTGAACACTGAAGCTTTCTTT
.	TRBV4-2	TRBJ1-2	many	14	CASSQKGLNYGYTF	TGTGCCAGCAGCCAAAAGGGTCTTAACTATGGCTACACCTTC
TRBD2	TRBV5-1	TRBJ2-4	many	13	CASRGLAGDIQYF	TGCGCCAGCAGGGGACTAGCGGGGGACATTCAGTACTTC
.	TRBV7-6	TRBJ2-7	many	14	CASSLGSGKHEQYF	TGTGCCAGCAGCTTAGGGTCCGGGAAACACGAGCAGTACTTC
.	TRBV4-1	TRBJ1-1	many	15	CASSQDRRGRTEAFF	TGCGCCAGCAGCCAAGATCGGCGGGGGAGGACTGAAGCTTTCTTT
.	TRBV5-1	TRBJ1-2	many	15	CASSSQRDRNYGYTF	TGCGCCAGCAGCTCCCAAAGGGACCGAAACTATGGCTACACCTTC
.	TRBV12-3/TRBV12-4	TRBJ1-2	many	15	CASSLGTFGNYGYTF	TGTGCCAGCAGTTTAGGTACTTTCGGGAACTATGGCTACACCTTC
TRBD2	TRBV20-1	TRBJ2-2	.	16	CSAPRGGRWGTGELFF	TGCAGTGCTCCCCGGGGGGGCAGGTGGGGCACCGGGGAGCTGTTTTTT
TRBD2	TRBV20-1	TRBJ2-1	many	16	CSSREERGLPYNEQFF	TGCAGCAGCCGCGAGGAGCGGGGGCTTCCCTACAATGAGCAGTTCTTC
TRBD1	TRBV29-1	TRBJ1-5	many	13	CSVQGQANQPQHF	TGCAGCGTTCAGGGACAGGCCAATCAGCCCCAGCATTTT
.	TRBV5-1	TRBJ2-3	many	13	CASSLSGPDTQYF	TGCGCCAGCAGCCTGAGCGGCCCAGATACGCAGTATTTT
.	TRBV20-1	TRBJ2-7	many	11	CSARDAYEQYF	TGCAGTGCTAGAGATGCCTACGAGCAGTACTTC
.	TRBV27	TRBJ2-6	many	13	CATKGPGANVLTF	TGTGCCACCAAGGGGCCGGGGGCCAACGTCCTGACTTTC
.	TRBV9	TRBJ2-2	many	13	CASRDSNTGELFF	TGTGCCAGCAGGGACTCGAACACCGGGGAGCTGTTTTTT
.	TRBV14	TRBJ2-7	many	13	CASRQSGSYEQYF	TGTGCCAGCAGGCAGTCGGGGTCCTACGAGCAGTACTTC
.	TRBV5-1	TRBJ1-1	many	17	CASSLDPGFKVNTEAFF	TGCGCCAGCAGCTTGGATCCTGGGTTTAAGGTGAACACTGAAGCTTTCTTT
TRBD2	TRBV4-1	TRBJ2-5	many	14	CASSQGGGKETQYF	TGCGCCAGCAGCCAAGGGGGAGGGAAAGAGACCCAGTACTTC
TRBD1	TRBV12-3/TRBV12-4	TRBJ2-1	many	15	CASRKDRGTRNEQFF	TGTGCCAGCAGGAAGGACAGGGGGACTCGCAATGAGCAGTTCTTC
.	TRBV3-1	TRBJ1-1	many	16	CASSQDWTVMNTEAFF	TGTGCCAGCAGCCAAGATTGGACAGTCATGAACACTGAAGCTTTCTTT
.	TRBV29-1	TRBJ1-1	many	13	CSVVEPGNTEAFF	TGCAGCGTTGTGGAACCGGGGAACACTGAAGCTTTCTTT
TRBD2	TRBV27	TRBJ2-1	many	14	CASSFGGAFNEQFF	TGTGCCAGCAGTTTCGGGGGGGCCTTCAATGAGCAGTTCTTC
TRBD2	TRBV20-1	TRBJ2-1	many	17	CSARQGGSGGTYNEQFF	TGCAGTGCTAGACAAGGCGGTAGCGGGGGGACTTACAATGAGCAGTTCTTC
.	TRBV20-1	TRBJ2-3	many	13	CSAPQPGEDTQYF	TGCAGTGCTCCCCAGCCTGGGGAAGATACGCAGTATTTT
TRBD1	TRBV20-1	TRBJ1-5	few	16	CSARGQGGGGNQPQHF	TGCAGTGCTAGAGGACAGGGAGGTGGAGGCAATCAGCCCCAGCATTTT
TRBD1	TRBV5-1	TRBJ1-1	many	15	CASSPRQGSNTEAFF	TGCGCCAGCAGCCCCCGACAGGGATCGAACACTGAAGCTTTCTTT
.	TRBV7-6	TRBJ1-1	few	15	CASSLNGQAGTEAFF	TGTGCCAGCAGCTTGAACGGGCAGGCGGGCACTGAAGCTTTCTTT
.	TRBV12-3/TRBV12-4	TRBJ2-3	many	14	CASSFPRRTDTQYF	TGTGCCAGCAGTTTCCCCCGCAGGACAGATACGCAGTATTTT
.	TRBV5-1	TRBJ2-5	many	14	CASSLVVGQETQYF	TGCGCCAGCAGCTTGGTCGTCGGGCAAGAGACCCAGTACTTC
.	TRBV6-5	TRBJ1-6	many	16	CASNRKQDTPESPLHF	TGTGCCAGCAATAGGAAGCAGGACACTCCGGAATCACCCCTCCACTTT
.	TRBV5-1	TRBJ2-5	many	14	CASSPSAVQETQYF	TGCGCCAGCAGCCCCTCAGCGGTTCAAGAGACCCAGTACTTC
.	TRBV12-3/TRBV12-4	TRBJ1-2	many	13	CASSQTQGLGYTF	TGTGCCAGCAGCCAAACCCAGGGGTTGGGCTACACCTTC
.	TRBV20-1	TRBJ1-2	many	13	CSASTDGSYGYTF	TGCAGTGCTAGCACGGACGGAAGTTATGGCTACACCTTC
.	TRBV5-1	TRBJ2-5	few	13	CASSLVGQETQYF	TGCGCCAGCAGCTTGGTCGGCCAAGAGACCCAGTACTTC
.	TRBV6-1	TRBJ2-2	many	13	CASRDPNTGELFF	TGTGCCAGCAGGGACCCGAACACCGGGGAGCTGTTTTTT
TRBD1	TRBV5-1	TRBJ1-1	many	16	CASSRTGQNMNTEAFF	TGCGCCAGCAGCAGGACGGGACAGAACATGAACACTGAAGCTTTCTTT
.	TRBV11-2	TRBJ1-1	many	14	CASSLREWRGEAFF	TGTGCCAGCAGCTTACGTGAATGGAGGGGGGAAGCTTTCTTT
.	TRBV5-6	TRBJ1-2	many	13	CASSWEDKYGYTF	TGTGCCAGCAGCTGGGAGGACAAATATGGCTACACCTTC
.	TRBV12-3/TRBV12-4	TRBJ1-1	many	13	CASINRVNTEAFF	TGTGCCAGCATCAACAGAGTTAACACTGAAGCTTTCTTT
TRBD1	TRBV11-2	TRBJ1-1	many	15	CASSLQGNMNTEAFF	TGTGCCAGCAGCCTACAGGGGAATATGAACACTGAAGCTTTCTTT
.	TRBV20-1	TRBJ1-2	many	14	CSARFPGNNYGYTF	TGCAGTGCTAGGTTTCCAGGGAATAACTATGGCTACACCTTC
.	TRBV4-1	TRBJ1-2	medium-sized	14	CASRVLFGELGYTF	TGCGCCAGCAGGGTCCTTTTTGGGGAGCTTGGCTACACCTTC
.	TRBV20-1	TRBJ2-3	many	14	CSASGGVNTDTQYF	TGCAGTGCTAGTGGCGGGGTTAACACAGATACGCAGTATTTT
TRBD1	TRBV12-3/TRBV12-4	TRBJ2-7	many	14	CASSHRDRGSEQYF	TGTGCCAGCAGTCACCGGGACAGGGGAAGCGAGCAGTACTTC
.	TRBV18	TRBJ2-6	.	14	CASSQTTGANVLTF	TGTGCCAGCTCACAGACCACTGGGGCCAACGTCCTGACTTTC
.	TRBV5-1	TRBJ1-2	many	15	CASSVSALANYGYTF	TGCGCCAGCAGCGTCTCAGCCTTAGCGAACTATGGCTACACCTTC
.	TRBV7-9	TRBJ2-4	many	10	CASGPNIQYF	TGTGCCAGCGGTCCAAACATTCAGTACTTC
.	TRBV20-1	TRBJ2-1	many	13	CSASGLVTREQFF	TGCAGTGCTTCGGGACTCGTAACCAGGGAGCAGTTCTTC
.	TRBV7-2	TRBJ1-6	many	15	CASSLENSLNSPLHF	TGTGCCAGCAGCTTAGAGAACAGTTTGAATTCACCCCTCCACTTT
.	TRBV20-1	TRBJ1-1	many	11	CSAFGQPEAFF	TGCAGTGCTTTCGGACAACCCGAAGCTTTCTTT
.	TRBV7-9	TRBJ1-1	many	13	CASSLLTGTEAFF	TGTGCCAGCAGCCTACTAACAGGAACTGAAGCTTTCTTT
.	TRBV29-1	TRBJ1-1	many	11	CSVDRGTEAFF	TGCAGCGTTGATAGGGGGACTGAAGCTTTCTTT